Listed here is a single T cell receptor beta chain. Its antigen remains unknown. This CDR3 comprises 13 residues. Germline assignment: CDR1 GTSNPN and CDR2 SVGIG (reference sequence). Trimming took 0 bases from V and 8 from J, leaving 10 bases between them. Multiplex PCR (32 V and 13 J primers) was used to amplify the TCR beta CDR3. TCRdb re-analysed the multiplex PCR reads in MiXCR, keeping a single row per CDR3 protein. The sample lists around 9,200 distinct CDR3 sequences; 31% were seen once. This sample is part of a study of immune heterogeneity within non-small cell lung tumors. Study-level findings and limits: Recurrence of the same dominant CDR3 beta clonotypes was seen across tumor sites within a patient, and site-unique high-frequency clones were present alongside them. The high-frequency T-cell receptor beta clonotypes mostly did not match up between individual patients.

Template input, which was bulk tumor genomic DNA, totaled 600 ng per sample. During surgery, each primary tumor gave multiple biopsies spaced as far apart as possible. Newly diagnosed with untreated non-small cell lung cancer, the patients underwent curative surgery. The sequence derives from a man aged 60 to 75 with non-small cell lung cancer. The genes are TRBV30 and TRBJ1-4, with D uncertain. Sequenced input: lung tumor tissue. CDR3 in amino acids: CAWSVADWEKLFF. The CDR3 bases are TGTGCCTGGAGTGTGGCAGACTGGGAAAAACTGTTTTTT.